This T cell receptor beta chain was identified in a study of blood T cell repertoires in COVID-19 (dated by TCRdb to 2018 to 2021). With respect to the entire study: Samples from collaborators originated in the United States, Italy and Spain and spanned both the acute and convalescent phases of COVID-19. The material from the prospective study consisted of cDNA or gDNA derived from T cells, B-cell-depleted T cells, or PBMCs. The dataset comprised deeply sampled blood TCRbeta repertoires from subjects exposed to, actively infected with, or recovered from COVID-19. The repertoires were released in a freely available public database intended as a resource for research on the immune response to SARS-CoV-2. Samples were obtained from the ongoing ImmuneRACE study (first 160 participants) and from 1,254 subjects provided by 6 global collaborators. Sample metadata almost always included a de-identified subject ID, COVID-19 status, age in years and sex. Where available, HLA class I and class II types were taken from metadata supplied by the sample provider and were not determined by assay-based typing.

The junction shows trimming of 4 bases on V and 7 bases on J, plus 14 bases between the germline ends. The CDR3 contains 14 residues, cysteine and phenylalanine counted. Solely the CDR3 DNA is kept, with 42 bases framed from the first base. From the germline V gene, CDR1 is SNHLY and CDR2 is FYNNEI. Each collaborating institution followed its own protocols to collect whole blood in K2EDTA tubes. For TCRbeta analysis, collaborators shipped samples as frozen whole blood, isolated PBMCs, or DNA extracted from either of those sample types. The immunoSEQ Assay, a bias-controlled multiplex PCR, was used to amplify TCRbeta CDR3 regions from genomic DNA. Per the authors' processing: The number of nucleated cells in each sample was estimated from the amplification of reference gene primers within the assay. Sequence reads were collapsed and filtered to measure the absolute abundance of every unique TCRbeta CDR3 rearrangement. For each sample, productive Simpson clonality was calculated as the square root of Simpson's diversity index across productive rearrangements. TCRdb obtained this table from immuneACCESS and retained in-frame rearrangements with V and J assigned. These tables miss some clones; where compared with another copy, unresolved V genes account for less than half of the shortfall, and the remainder is unexplained. V and J calls and clone size are those listed in that table; D and trimming were worked out from the DNA. For this sample there are 150,000 to 200,000 clones; about three quarters appear just once. The top ten constitute more than 25% of the sample.

In its sample, this clone was seen a few times. It lacks a known antigen. It has no much larger one-base neighbor in the sample; base qualities were not kept. The full study reports these points: How much clinical and demographic metadata was included differed by source and by participant, and the metadata was provided uncurated.

Sequencing was performed on peripheral blood. This TCR was recovered from a woman aged 70-85 years with acute or convalescent COVID-19. The chain uses TRBV2 and TRBJ1-5; matching of 6 bases hints at TRBD1 as the D gene. The CDR3 protein sequence reads: CASSVQGAGQPQHF. The sequence in DNA is TGTGCCAGCAGTGTACAGGGAGCAGGGCAGCCCCAGCATTTT.